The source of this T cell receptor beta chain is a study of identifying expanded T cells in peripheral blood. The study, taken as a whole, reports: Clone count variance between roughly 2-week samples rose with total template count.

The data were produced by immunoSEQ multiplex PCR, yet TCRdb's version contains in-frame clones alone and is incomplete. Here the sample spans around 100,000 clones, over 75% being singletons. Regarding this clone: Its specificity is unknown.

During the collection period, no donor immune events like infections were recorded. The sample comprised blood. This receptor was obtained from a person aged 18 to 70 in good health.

The CDR3: CASSYSWGGNTIYF. The CDR3, as DNA: TGTGCCAGCAGTTACTCGTGGGGGGGAAACACCATATATTTT. The genes are TRBV6-5 and TRBJ1-3; the D gene is possibly TRBD1 (5 bases). V was clipped by 0 bases and J by 4 bases, with 7 bases between them. Looked up from germline, CDR1 is MNHEY and CDR2 is SVGAGI. CDR3 size: 14 residues.